This T cell receptor (beta chain) was identified during a study of vaccination and CD4 T cells after COVID-19. Across the study: The convalescents included six males and four females, and among them two were Hispanic while seven were Caucasian. As a positive control, some control cultures were given a CEFX pool, while others were given an HIV-1 Nef pool or no peptide.

A note on this clonotype: Antigen unknown.

Researchers used the Oncomine TCR Beta short-read assay to sequence DNA from cultured CD4+ T cells. TCRdb reprocessed the PCR reads via MiXCR and lists one record per CDR3 protein. The profile shows about 18,000 distinct CDR3 sequences, roughly 50% of them singletons. Treatment in this sample: approximately nine-day PBMC culture with coronavirus spike peptide pools or control peptides (ViraFEST assay). Wells contained some 1.9 million PBMCs each, and these were cultured with roughly 10 IU/ml IL-2 and roughly 9.8 ug/ml peptide pools. CDR1 and CDR2 (germline): SQVTM, ANQGSEA. The CDR3 extends over 13 amino acids. V shed 4 bases and J shed 2 bases, with 11 bases lying between them.

Sequenced input: CD4+ T cells from blood, cultured in vitro. V usage is TRBV29-1 and J usage is TRBJ1-1; a possible D gene is TRBD1 (6 bases). This receptor was obtained from a human donor who had recovered from COVID-19. The CDR3 reads CSVGQGINTEAFF. The DNA of the CDR3 is TGCAGCGTTGGGCAGGGGATAAACACTGAAGCTTTCTTT.